This TCR beta chain was sequenced in a study of shared clonotypes between healthy human individuals (TCRdb year 2020). As for the study more broadly: Three men and two women, aged 18 to 49 years, made up the cohort. For each donor, CD4 naive and CD4 memory were each given three plates, CD8 naive was given two plates, and CD8 memory was given one plate. The study deeply sequenced blood TCR repertoires of about 5 healthy adults to estimate repertoire size and the extent of clonotype sharing between individuals. To increase sequencing depth and limit assay-specific biases, TCR repertoire library preparation and sequencing were carried out by different laboratories using diverse techniques. Each donor's leukapheresis produced roughly between about 0.8 and 10 billion PBMCs.

Broader findings and caveats from the paper: Sampling was limited to blood, and TCR repertoires in tissue likely differ from TCR repertoires in blood. When four donors were compared, the shared fraction of clonotypes was about 5% for naive CD4, 3.5% to 4% for naive CD8, 2.3% for memory CD4, and 0.35% to 0.4% for memory CD8. Compared with non-shared clonotypes, the clonotypes found in all four sorted-subset donors had higher generation probabilities. Pairwise subsampling indicated that sequencing depth was expected to affect the degree of clonotype sharing among donors. Estimated clonotype richness was generally larger for naive than for memory subsets. The genetic and exposure-history diversity represented was limited by the small number of donors. Even with the large sequencing depth, rarefaction of the sorted-subset datasets indicated that sequencing was incomplete.

Donors were healthy HIV-negative adults with no recently reported acute infections or vaccinations. All donors were Caucasian adults living in Nashville, Tennessee, USA. CD4+ T cells were enriched by magnetic negative selection; naive cells were then positively selected on CD45RA, and the negative fraction formed the memory subset. After blood collection by leukapheresis, PBMCs were isolated using Ficoll-Histopaque density gradient centrifugation and then cryopreserved in the vapor phase of liquid nitrogen. Analytical flow cytometry was used to check the purity and quantity of each magnetically sorted T cell population. Each sorted fraction had its genomic DNA isolated and then quantified by UV absorbance on a Nanodrop 2000c. On this clone itself: The clone's antigen remains unknown. No base qualities exist here, and no much larger clone lies one base off it.

V loses 4 bases, J loses 1 base, and the germline ends lie 10 bases apart. The CDR3, from cysteine to phenylalanine, totals 15 residues. Just CDR3 DNA is preserved here, 45 bases in frame from base 1. In the germline V gene (reference sequence), CDR1 corresponds to SEHNR and CDR2 to FQNEAQ. Using the deep immunoSEQ assay, multiplex PCR amplified TCR CDR3 regions from genomic DNA. Genomic DNA extracted from each cell subset was distributed evenly over all wells of several immunoSEQ 96-well plates, and each plate served as one replicate. Each replicate PCR for sorted subsets received approximately 220 ng genomic DNA, equal to roughly 29,000 T cell genomes. The purified libraries were quantified using a Qubit 3.0 fluorometer, sized with a Bioanalyzer 2100, and then quantified again using the KAPA Library Quantification kit. A separate single-read 150-cycle Illumina NextSeq 550 flow cell was used to sequence each immunoSEQ 96-well plate. The authors' pipeline ran thus. The immunoSEQ output contained only junctional sequences without quality scores, so filtering could not match that applied to full-length reads. Sequences were annotated with PyIR, a Python wrapper for IgBLAST v1.9, using IMGT germline references to assign V/J genes and CDR3. Reads with weak V/J assignments (E-value above 1e-6), missing CDR3, stop codons, out-of-frame junctions, or ambiguous translated residues were removed. A V3J clonotype was defined by an identical inferred V gene, J gene, and CDR3 amino acid sequence. Percentage overlap between repertoires was computed as shared unique clonotypes divided by the size of the smaller repertoire. RTK rarefaction, the Chao1 estimator, and Recon v2.1 estimates of unobserved clonotypes were used to assess repertoire richness. For all TCRbeta clonotypes obtained by the gDNA method from four donors, generation probabilities were computed with OLGA. The source is immuneACCESS, and TCRdb retained only in-frame sequences with V and J called. Part of the clones is not carried over; for the studies checked, unresolved V genes explain less than half of this, and the remainder is unexplained. The DNA gave D and trimming, while V, J and clone size come from that table. This sample is represented by roughly 2.2 million clones; around 90% of them were singletons. About 0.36% of the sample goes to the ten largest clones.

This TCR came from a young man in good health. Some clones in this sample may be carry-over from other donors' samples. The V and J genes are TRBV7-9 and TRBJ2-2; TRBD2 is perhaps the D gene, given 6 matching bases. Sequencing was performed on naive CD4+ T cells from PBMCs. The sample's cell subset or site label, in plain terms: CD45RA+ positively selected. The CDR3 region has the sequence CASSSRDWNTGELFF. The DNA sequence is given as TGTGCCAGCAGCTCACGGGACTGGAACACCGGGGAGCTGTTTTTT.